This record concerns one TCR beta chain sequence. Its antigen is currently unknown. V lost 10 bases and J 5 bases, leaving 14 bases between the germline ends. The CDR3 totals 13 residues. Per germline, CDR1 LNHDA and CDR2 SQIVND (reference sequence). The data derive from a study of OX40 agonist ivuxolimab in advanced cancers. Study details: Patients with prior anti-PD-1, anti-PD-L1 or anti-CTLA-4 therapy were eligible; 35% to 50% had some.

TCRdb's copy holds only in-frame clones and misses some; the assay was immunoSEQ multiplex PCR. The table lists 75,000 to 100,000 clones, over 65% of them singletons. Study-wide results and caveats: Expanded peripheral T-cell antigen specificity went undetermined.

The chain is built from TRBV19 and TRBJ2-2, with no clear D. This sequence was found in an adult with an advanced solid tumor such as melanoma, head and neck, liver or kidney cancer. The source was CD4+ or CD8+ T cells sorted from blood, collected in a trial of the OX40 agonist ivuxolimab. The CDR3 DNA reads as TGTGCCATCGCACGTGCCCAGACCGGGGAGCTGTTTTTT. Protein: CAIARAQTGELFF. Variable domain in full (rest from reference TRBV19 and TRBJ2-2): DGGITQSPKYLFRKEGQNVTLSCEQNLNHDAMYWYRQDPGQGLRLIYYSQIVNDFQKGDIAEGYSVSREKKESFPLTVTSAQKNPTAFYLCAIARAQTGELFFGEGSRLTVL.